Included here is one T cell receptor (beta chain) sequence, with context. Its antigen remains unidentified. This entry is derived from a study of CD8+ T cells in alopecia areata. Findings and limits, study-wide: The study also sequences resident alphabeta T cells of normal skin in scalp samples.

CDR3 size: 15 residues. V gave up 4 bases and J gave up 1 base, with 13 bases separating them. Germline CDR1 reads SGHTA; CDR2 reads FQGNSA. Extraction of RNA preceded its reverse transcription into cDNA, which served as the sequencing template. TCRdb's copy holds only in-frame clones and misses some; the assay was immunoSEQ multiplex PCR. The table shows 100,000 to 150,000 clones, with approximately 49% occurring only once. The sequence was obtained from a human donor with alopecia areata. The source material was CD8+ T cells sorted from blood, sampled at week 0. The chain joins TRBV7-2 to TRBJ2-5; possibly TRBD1 for D (6 bases). This CDR3 reads CASSYPRGGQETQYF. DNA of the CDR3: TGTGCCAGCAGCTACCCACGAGGGGGCCAAGAGACCCAGTACTTC.